This T cell receptor beta chain was found in a study of shared clonotypes between healthy human individuals. The CDR3 covers 14 residues. Germline CDR1 and CDR2: MDHEN and SYDVKM. With 5 bases clipped from V and 0 bases from J, the junction kept 4 bases outside the gene matches. In the sorted-subset replicate PCRs, about 190 ng DNA, 25,000 to 35,000 T cell genomes, was used. Data came from immunoSEQ multiplex PCR; TCRdb stores just in-frame clones and leaves some out. Of about 340,000 clones listed, roughly 70% are singletons. The genes are TRBV28 and TRBJ2-7, with 7 positions matching TRBD2. What was sequenced was memory CD4+ T cells sorted from blood. Regarding subset: CD45RA-negative fraction. The TCR originated in a man aged 30-40 years in good health. DNA for the CDR3: TGTGCCAGCAGTGTAGCGGGTAGCTCCTACGAGCAGTACTTC. It specifies CASSVAGSSYEQYF.